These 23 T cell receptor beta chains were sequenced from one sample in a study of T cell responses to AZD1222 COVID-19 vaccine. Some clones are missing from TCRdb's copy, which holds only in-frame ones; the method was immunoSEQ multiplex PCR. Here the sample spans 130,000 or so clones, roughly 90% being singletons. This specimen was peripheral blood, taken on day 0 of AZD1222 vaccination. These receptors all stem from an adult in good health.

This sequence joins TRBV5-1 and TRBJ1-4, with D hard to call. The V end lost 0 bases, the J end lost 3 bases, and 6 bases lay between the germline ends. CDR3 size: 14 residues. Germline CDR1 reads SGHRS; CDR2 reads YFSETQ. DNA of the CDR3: TGCGCCAGCAGCTTGGACACTCCTAATGAAAAACTGTTTTTT. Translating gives CASSLDTPNEKLFF. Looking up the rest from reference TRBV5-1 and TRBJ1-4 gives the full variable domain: KAGVTQTPRYLIKTRGQQVTLSCSPISGHRSVSWYQQTPGQGLQFLFEYFSETQRNKGNFPGRFSGRQFSNSRSEMNVSTLELGDSALYLCASSLDTPNEKLFFGSGTQLSVL.

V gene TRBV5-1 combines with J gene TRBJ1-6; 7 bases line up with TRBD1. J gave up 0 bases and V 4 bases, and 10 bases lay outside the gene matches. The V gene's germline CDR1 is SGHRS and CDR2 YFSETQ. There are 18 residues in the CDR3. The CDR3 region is CASSPRDSRPSYNSPLHF. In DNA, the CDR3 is TGCGCCAGCAGCCCTAGGGACAGCCGGCCCTCCTATAATTCACCCCTCCACTTT.

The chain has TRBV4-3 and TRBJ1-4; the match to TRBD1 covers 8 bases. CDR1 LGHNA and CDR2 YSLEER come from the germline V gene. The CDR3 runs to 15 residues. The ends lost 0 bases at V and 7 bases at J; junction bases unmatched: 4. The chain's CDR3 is CASSQEDRVTEKLFF. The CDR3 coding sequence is TGCGCCAGCAGCCAAGAGGACAGGGTGACTGAAAAACTGTTTTTT.

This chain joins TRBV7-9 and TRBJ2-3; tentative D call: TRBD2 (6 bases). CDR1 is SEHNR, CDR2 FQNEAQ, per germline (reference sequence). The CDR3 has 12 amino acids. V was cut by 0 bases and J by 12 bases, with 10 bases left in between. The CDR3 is CASSLARGIQYF. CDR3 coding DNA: TGTGCCAGCAGCTTAGCGCGCGGGATTCAGTATTTT.

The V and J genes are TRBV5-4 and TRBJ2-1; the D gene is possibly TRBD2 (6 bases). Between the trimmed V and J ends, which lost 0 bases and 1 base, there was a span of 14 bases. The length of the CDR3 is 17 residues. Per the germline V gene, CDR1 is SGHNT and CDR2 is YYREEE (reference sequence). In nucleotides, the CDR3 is TGTGCCAGCAGCTTGGCCGGGAGCGACTTATCCTACAATGAGCAGTTCTTC. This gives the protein CASSLAGSDLSYNEQFF.

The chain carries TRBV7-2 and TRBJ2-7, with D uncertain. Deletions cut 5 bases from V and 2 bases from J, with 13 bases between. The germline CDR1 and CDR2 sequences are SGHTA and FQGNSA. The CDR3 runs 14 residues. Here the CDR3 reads CASSPDRWAYEQYF. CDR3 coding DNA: TGTGCCAGCAGCCCTGATCGGTGGGCCTACGAGCAGTACTTC.

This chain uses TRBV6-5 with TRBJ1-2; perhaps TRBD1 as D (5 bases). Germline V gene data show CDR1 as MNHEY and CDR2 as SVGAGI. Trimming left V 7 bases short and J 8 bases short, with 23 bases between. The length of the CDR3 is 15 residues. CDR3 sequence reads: CASTQASGKGGGYTF. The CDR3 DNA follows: TGTGCCAGCACCCAGGCGTCAGGGAAAGGCGGCGGCTACACCTTC.

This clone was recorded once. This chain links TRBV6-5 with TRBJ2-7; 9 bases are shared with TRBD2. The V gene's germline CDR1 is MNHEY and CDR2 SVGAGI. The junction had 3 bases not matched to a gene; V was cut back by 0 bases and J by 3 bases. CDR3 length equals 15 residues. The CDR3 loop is CASSYSRTSVYEQYF. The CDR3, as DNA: TGTGCCAGCAGTTACTCCCGGACTAGCGTCTACGAGCAGTACTTC.

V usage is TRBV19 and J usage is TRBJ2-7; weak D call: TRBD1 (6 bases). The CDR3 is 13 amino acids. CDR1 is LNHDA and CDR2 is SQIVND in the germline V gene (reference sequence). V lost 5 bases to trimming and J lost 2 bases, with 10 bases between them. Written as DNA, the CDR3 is TGTGCCAGTAGTGTACAGGGAACCTACGAGCAGTACTTC. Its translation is CASSVQGTYEQYF.

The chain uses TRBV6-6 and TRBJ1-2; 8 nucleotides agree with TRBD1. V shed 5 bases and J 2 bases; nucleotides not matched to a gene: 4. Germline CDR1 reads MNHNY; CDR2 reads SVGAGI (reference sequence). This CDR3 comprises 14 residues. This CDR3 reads CASSTRTGNYGYTF. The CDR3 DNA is TGTGCCAGCAGTACCAGGACAGGGAACTATGGCTACACCTTC.

Written as DNA, the CDR3 is TGTGCCAGCAGCCCCTCTTGGAACACCGGGGAGCTGTTTTTT. It yields the protein CASSPSWNTGELFF. The rearrangement links TRBV7-2 to TRBJ2-2; D remains ambiguous. V lost 5 bases, J lost 1 base, and 8 bases lay in between. The CDR3 contains 14 residues. The germline gives CDR1 SGHTA, CDR2 FQGNSA.

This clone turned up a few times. The CDR3 protein is CASSEVRHTEAFF. As DNA, the CDR3 is TGTGCCAGCAGTGAAGTAAGGCACACTGAAGCTTTCTTT. The chain couples TRBV2 to TRBJ1-1; D is unresolved. Germline V gene lookup returns CDR1 SNHLY and CDR2 FYNNEI. CDR3 length equals 13 residues. Trimming took off 1 base at V and 3 bases at J, with 6 bases between the two ends.

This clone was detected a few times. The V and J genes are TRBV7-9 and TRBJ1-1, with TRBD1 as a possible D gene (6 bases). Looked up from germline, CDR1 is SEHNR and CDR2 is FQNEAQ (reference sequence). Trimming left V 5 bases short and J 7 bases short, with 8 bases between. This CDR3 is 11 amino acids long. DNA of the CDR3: TGTGCCAGCAGCCTGGACAGTGAAGCTTTCTTT. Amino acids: CASSLDSEAFF.

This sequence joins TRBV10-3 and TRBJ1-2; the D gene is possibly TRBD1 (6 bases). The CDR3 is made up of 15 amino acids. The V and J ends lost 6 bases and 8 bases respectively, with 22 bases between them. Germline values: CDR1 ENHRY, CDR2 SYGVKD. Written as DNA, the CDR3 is TGTGCCATCAGCCTCGGGGGCCAAACAACTGGGGGCTACACCTTC. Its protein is CAISLGGQTTGGYTF.

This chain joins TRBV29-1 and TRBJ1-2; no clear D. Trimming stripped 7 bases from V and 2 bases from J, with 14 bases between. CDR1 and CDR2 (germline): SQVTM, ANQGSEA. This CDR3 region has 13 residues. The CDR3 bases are TGCAGCGCAGACACCGGTTTCAACTATGGCTACACCTTC. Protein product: CSADTGFNYGYTF.

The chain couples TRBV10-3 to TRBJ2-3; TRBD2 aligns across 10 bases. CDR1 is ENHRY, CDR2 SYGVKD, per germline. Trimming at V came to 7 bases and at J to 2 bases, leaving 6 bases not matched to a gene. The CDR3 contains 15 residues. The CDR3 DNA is TGTGCCATCATGGAAACTAGCGGGGCCACAGATACGCAGTATTTT. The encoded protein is CAIMETSGATDTQYF.

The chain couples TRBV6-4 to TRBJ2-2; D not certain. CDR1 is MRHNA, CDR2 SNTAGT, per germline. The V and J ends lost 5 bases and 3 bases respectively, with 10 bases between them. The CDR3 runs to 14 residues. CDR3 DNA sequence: TGTGCCAGCAGTCCCAGATCCGACACCGGGGAGCTGTTTTTT. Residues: CASSPRSDTGELFF.

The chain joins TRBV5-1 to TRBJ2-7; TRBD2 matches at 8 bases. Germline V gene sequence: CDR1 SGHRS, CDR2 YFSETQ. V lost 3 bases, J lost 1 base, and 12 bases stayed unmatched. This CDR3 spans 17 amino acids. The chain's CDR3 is CASSSTIAGSKSYEQYF. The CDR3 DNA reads TGCGCCAGCAGCTCAACCATAGCGGGAAGTAAGTCCTACGAGCAGTACTTC.

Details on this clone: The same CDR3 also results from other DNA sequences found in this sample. The CDR3 coding sequence is TGTGCCAGCAGCTTGGTCGGCACAGGGGGCTATGGCTACACCTTC. Translated: CASSLVGTGGYGYTF. The V gene is TRBV5-6, the J gene TRBJ1-2, with 8 bases that match TRBD1. V gave up 0 bases and J gave up 4 bases; unmatched junction bases: 5. This CDR3 comprises 15 residues. Germline-derived CDR1 and CDR2 are SGHDT and YYEEEE.

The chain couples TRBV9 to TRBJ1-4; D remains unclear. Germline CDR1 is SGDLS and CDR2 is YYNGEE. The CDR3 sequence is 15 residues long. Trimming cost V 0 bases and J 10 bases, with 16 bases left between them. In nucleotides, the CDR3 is TGTGCCAGCAGCGTAGGATTCGCGGGAGAGGGAAAACTGTTTTTT. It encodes CASSVGFAGEGKLFF.

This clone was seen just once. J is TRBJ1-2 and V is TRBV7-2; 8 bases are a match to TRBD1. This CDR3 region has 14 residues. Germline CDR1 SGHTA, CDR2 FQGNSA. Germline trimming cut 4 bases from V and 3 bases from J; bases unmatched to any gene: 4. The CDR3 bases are TGTGCCAGCAGCTCAGGGGGCGATGACTATGGCTACACCTTC. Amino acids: CASSSGGDDYGYTF.

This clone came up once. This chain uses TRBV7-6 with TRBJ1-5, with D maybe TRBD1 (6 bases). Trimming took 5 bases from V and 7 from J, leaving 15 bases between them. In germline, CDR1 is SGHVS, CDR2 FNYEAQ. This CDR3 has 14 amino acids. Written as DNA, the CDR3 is TGTGCCAGCAGCCCGTTAGGGGGGGACCAGCCCCAGCATTTT. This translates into CASSPLGGDQPQHF.

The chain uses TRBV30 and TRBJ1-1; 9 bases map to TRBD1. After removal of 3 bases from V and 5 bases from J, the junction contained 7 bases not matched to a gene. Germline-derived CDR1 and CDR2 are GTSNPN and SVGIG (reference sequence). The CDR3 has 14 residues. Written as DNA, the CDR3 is TGTGCCTGGAGGAAACAGGGGGCTGCGACTGAAGCTTTCTTT. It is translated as CAWRKQGAATEAFF.